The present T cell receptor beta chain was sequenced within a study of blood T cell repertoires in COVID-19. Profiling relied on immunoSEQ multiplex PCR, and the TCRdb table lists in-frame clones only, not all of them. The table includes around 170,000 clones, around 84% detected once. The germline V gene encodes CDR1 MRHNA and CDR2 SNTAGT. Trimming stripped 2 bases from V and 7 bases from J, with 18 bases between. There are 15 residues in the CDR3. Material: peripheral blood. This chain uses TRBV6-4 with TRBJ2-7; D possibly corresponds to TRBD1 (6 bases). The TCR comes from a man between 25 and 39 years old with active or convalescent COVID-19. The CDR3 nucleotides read TGTGCCAGCAGTGACCCCGGACAGCCCGAGCGGGAGCAGTACGTC. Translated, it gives CASSDPGQPEREQYV.